A single T cell receptor (beta chain) is shown here with its context. This sample is drawn from a study of cytomegalovirus exposure and HLA in healthy donors. The repertoire was sequenced with immunoSEQ multiplex PCR; TCRdb's copy has only in-frame clones and lacks some. The sample shows roughly 200,000 clones, roughly nine tenths of them seen only once. The CDR3 extends over 13 amino acids. Germline V CDR1 and CDR2: MNHNY, SVGAGI (reference sequence). V lost 7 bases and J lost 3, with 9 bases in between. The donors were in the approximately 120-subject validation cohort, distinct from the approximately 730-subject first cohort.

The sequencing sample was made of PBMCs. This clonotype was obtained from a man aged 25 to 40 in good health and CMV-seropositive. V and J are TRBV6-6 and TRBJ2-2; D is unresolved. CDR3 sequence reads: CASTDLYTGELFF. The CDR3 nucleotides are TGTGCCAGCACCGACTTATACACCGGGGAGCTGTTTTTT.